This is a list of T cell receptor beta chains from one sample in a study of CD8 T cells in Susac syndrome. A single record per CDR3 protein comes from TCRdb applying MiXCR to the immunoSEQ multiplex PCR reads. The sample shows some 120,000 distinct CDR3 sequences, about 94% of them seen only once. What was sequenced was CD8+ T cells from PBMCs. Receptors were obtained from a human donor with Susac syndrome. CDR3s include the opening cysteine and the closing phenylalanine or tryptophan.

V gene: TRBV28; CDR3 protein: CASSPKRGGTDTQYF
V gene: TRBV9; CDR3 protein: CASSPGGAMIEAFF
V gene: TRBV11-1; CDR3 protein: CASSSSGNWDEQFF
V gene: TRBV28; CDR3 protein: CASSLGRHTDTQYF
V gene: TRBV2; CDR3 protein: CASSVGTGTTDTQYF
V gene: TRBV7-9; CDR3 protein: CASSPAGQETQYF
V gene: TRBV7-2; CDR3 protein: CASSLGRGGVETQYF
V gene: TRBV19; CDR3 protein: CASVNLGTEAFF
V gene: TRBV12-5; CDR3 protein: CASGLWGTGYTF
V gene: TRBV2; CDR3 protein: CASSGGDVSPGELFF
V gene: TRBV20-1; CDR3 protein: CSARDYRDGGIYEQYF
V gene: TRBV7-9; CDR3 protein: CASSPADRRVTEAFF
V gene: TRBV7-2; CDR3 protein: CASSLAHLTNTGELFF
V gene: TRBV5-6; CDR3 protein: CASSWATGGTYTYEQYF
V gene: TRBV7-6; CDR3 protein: CASSRTDSGNTIYF
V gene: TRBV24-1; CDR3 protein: CATSDSGEAANTEAFF
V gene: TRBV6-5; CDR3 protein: CASSQGANPLGEQFF
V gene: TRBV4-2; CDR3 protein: CASSLTPSGGNYEQYF